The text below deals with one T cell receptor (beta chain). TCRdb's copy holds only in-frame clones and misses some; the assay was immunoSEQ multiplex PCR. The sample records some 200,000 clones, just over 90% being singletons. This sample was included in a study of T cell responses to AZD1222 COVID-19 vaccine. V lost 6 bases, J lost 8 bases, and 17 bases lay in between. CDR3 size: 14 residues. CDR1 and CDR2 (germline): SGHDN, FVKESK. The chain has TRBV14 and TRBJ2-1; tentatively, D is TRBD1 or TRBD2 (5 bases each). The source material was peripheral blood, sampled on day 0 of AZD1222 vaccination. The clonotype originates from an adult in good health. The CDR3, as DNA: TGTGCCAGCAGTCAAACCGGGGCCGGCGATGAGCAGTTCTTC. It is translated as CASSQTGAGDEQFF.